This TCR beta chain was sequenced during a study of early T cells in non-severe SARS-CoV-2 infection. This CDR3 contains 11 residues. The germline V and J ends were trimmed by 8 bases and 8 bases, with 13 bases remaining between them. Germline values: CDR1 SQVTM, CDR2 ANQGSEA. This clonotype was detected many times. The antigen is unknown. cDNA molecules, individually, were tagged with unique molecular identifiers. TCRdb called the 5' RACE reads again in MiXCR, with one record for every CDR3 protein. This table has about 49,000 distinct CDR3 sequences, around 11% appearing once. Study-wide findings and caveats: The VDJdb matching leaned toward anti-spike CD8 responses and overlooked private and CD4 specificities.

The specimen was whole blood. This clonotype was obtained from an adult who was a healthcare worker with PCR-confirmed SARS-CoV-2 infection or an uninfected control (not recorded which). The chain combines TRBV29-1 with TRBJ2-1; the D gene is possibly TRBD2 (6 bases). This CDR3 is CSPRDSYEQFF. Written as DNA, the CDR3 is TGCAGCCCCCGGGACTCCTATGAGCAGTTCTTC.